This is a list of T cell receptor beta chains from one sample in a study of shared clonotypes between healthy human individuals. TCRdb's table, derived via immunoSEQ multiplex PCR, lists solely in-frame clones and lacks some. The sample has some 2,000,000 clones, roughly 94% seen once. The specimen sequenced was naive CD8+ T cells sorted from blood. Receptors were obtained from a young man in good health. Each CDR3 is given with its conserved first and last residue. D genes are given only for firm matches. The size entry is marked missing in some rows and otherwise reads once, few, many or a size class.

cdr3_aa cdr3_nt j_call d_call v_call clone_size
CASSGGAFTGELFF TGTGCCAGTAGCGGGGGGGCCTTCACCGGGGAGCTGTTTTTT TRBJ2-2 TRBD2 TRBV19 -
CASSPIWGGGVTEAFF TGTGCCAGCAGCCCAATTTGGGGCGGGGGGGTCACTGAAGCTTTCTTT TRBJ1-1 - TRBV5-4 once
CASSPEMEGANYYEQYF TGCGCCAGCAGCCCTGAAATGGAGGGGGCGAACTACTACGAGCAGTACTTC TRBJ2-7 - TRBV4-1 once
CASSVGNQPQHF TGTGCCAGCAGCGTTGGTAATCAGCCCCAGCATTTT TRBJ1-5 - TRBV5-6 -
CASSESVQVGTEAFF TGCGCCAGCAGTGAGTCAGTCCAGGTGGGCACTGAAGCTTTCTTT TRBJ1-1 - TRBV10-1 -
CAISWTDEPQETQYF TGTGCCATCAGTTGGACGGATGAACCTCAAGAGACCCAGTACTTC TRBJ2-5 - TRBV10-3 -
CASSYTLTGEGTQYF TGTGCCAGCAGTTACACCTTGACAGGGGAAGGGACCCAGTACTTC TRBJ2-5 TRBD1 TRBV6-5 -
CASTPGELNEQFF TGTGCCAGCACCCCGGGGGAGCTGAATGAGCAGTTCTTC TRBJ2-1 - TRBV9 -
CASSQGSEGWGELFF TGCGCCAGCAGCCAAGGATCAGAGGGCTGGGGGGAGCTGTTTTTT TRBJ2-2 - TRBV4-3 -
CASSFELAYEQYF TGTGCCAGCAGCTTCGAGCTTGCCTACGAGCAGTACTTC TRBJ2-7 - TRBV11-2 -
CASSADRAGTGELFF TGTGCCAGCAGTGCGGACAGGGCAGGCACCGGGGAGCTGTTTTTT TRBJ2-2 TRBD1 TRBV27 once
CASSFPGQGRNSPLHF TGTGCCAGCAGTTTCCCGGGACAGGGGCGCAATTCACCCCTCCACTTT TRBJ1-6 TRBD1 TRBV27 -
CASSLRGAEAFF TGTGCCAGCAGCTTAAGGGGGGCTGAAGCTTTCTTT TRBJ1-1 - TRBV7-9 -
CASSLEAERYNEQFF TGTGCCAGCAGCTTAGAGGCGGAACGCTACAATGAGCAGTTCTTC TRBJ2-1 - TRBV7-9 -
CASSDRAGDTQYF TGTGCCAGCAGTGACAGGGCAGGGGATACGCAGTATTTT TRBJ2-3 - TRBV6-4 -
CASSWDRETYGYTF TGTGCCAGTAGTTGGGACAGGGAGACCTATGGCTACACCTTC TRBJ1-2 TRBD1 TRBV19 -
CASSPEGRARRFYEQFF TGTGCCAGCAGCCCCGAAGGTCGGGCTCGGAGATTCTATGAGCAGTTCTTC TRBJ2-1 - TRBV11-2 -
CASTAGTAEKLFF TGTGCCAGCACCGCCGGGACAGCAGAAAAACTGTTTTTT TRBJ1-4 TRBD1 TRBV7-9 -